This T cell receptor (beta chain) was captured in a study of blood T cell repertoires in COVID-19. The repertoire was sequenced with immunoSEQ multiplex PCR; TCRdb's copy has only in-frame clones and lacks some. The sample records some 90,000 clones, roughly 78% being singletons. Germline loops: CDR1 LNHNV, CDR2 YYDKDF (reference sequence). The CDR3 is 14 amino acids. The trim removed 4 bases at V and 7 bases at J, leaving 6 bases unmatched. Sequencing input: peripheral blood. The chain carries TRBV15 and TRBJ1-2, with TRBD1 identical over 10 bases. This receptor was obtained from an older woman with acute or convalescent COVID-19. The CDR3 is CATSTRGTGVGYTF. The CDR3 DNA reads as TGTGCCACCAGCACTCGGGGGACAGGGGTTGGCTACACCTTC. Full variable domain (missing parts from reference TRBV15 and TRBJ1-2): DAMVIQNPRYQVTQFGKPVTLSCSQTLNHNVMYWYQQKSSQAPKLLFHYYDKDFNNEADTPDNFQSRRPNTSFCFLDIRSPGLGDTAMYLCATSTRGTGVGYTFGSGTRLTVV.